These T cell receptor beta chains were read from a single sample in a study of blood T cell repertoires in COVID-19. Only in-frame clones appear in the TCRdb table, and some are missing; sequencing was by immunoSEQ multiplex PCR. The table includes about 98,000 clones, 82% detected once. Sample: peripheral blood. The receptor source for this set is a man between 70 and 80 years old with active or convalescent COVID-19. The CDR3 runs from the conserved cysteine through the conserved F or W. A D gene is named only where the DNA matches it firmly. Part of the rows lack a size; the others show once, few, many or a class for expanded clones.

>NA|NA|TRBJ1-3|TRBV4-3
CASSQSVVAGGNTIYF
TGCGCCAGCAGCCAAAGTGTCGTGGCGGGCGGAAACACCATATATTTT
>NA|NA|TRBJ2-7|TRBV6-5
CASSSPPDSTYEQYF
TGTGCCAGCAGTTCCCCCCCGGACAGCACCTACGAGCAGTACTTC
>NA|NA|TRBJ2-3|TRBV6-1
CASSEVGGDTQYF
TGTGCCAGCAGTGAGGTAGGGGGAGATACGCAGTATTTT
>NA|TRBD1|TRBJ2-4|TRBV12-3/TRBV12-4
CASNDRVGIQYF
TGTGCCAGCAACGACAGGGTTGGCATTCAGTACTTC
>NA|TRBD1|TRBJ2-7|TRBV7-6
CASSARDSHEQYF
TGTGCCAGCAGCGCCCGGGACAGCCACGAGCAGTACTTC
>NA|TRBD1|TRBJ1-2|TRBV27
CASSRGQGFYGYTF
TGTGCCAGCAGTCGCGGACAGGGTTTCTATGGCTACACCTTC
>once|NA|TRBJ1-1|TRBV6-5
CATRLEGNTEAFF
TGTGCCACCCGGTTGGAGGGGAACACTGAAGCTTTCTTT
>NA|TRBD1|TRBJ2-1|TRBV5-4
CASSAMGQGFDEQFF
TGTGCCAGCAGCGCGATGGGACAGGGGTTCGATGAGCAGTTCTTC
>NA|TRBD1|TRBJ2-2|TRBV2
CASKDRGNTGELFF
TGTGCCAGCAAGGACAGGGGGAACACCGGGGAGCTGTTTTTT
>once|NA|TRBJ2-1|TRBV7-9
CASSLSRDPYNEQFF
TGTGCCAGCAGCTTAAGCCGGGATCCCTACAATGAGCAGTTCTTC
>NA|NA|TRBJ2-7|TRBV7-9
CASSSIGSEQYF
TGTGCCAGCAGCTCCATCGGGTCCGAGCAGTACTTC
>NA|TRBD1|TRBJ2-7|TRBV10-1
CASSEFRGLNEQYF
TGCGCCAGCAGTGAGTTTAGGGGGCTAAACGAGCAGTACTTC
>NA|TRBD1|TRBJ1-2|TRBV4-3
CASSQPGQWNYGYTF
TGCGCCAGCAGCCAGCCGGGACAGTGGAACTATGGCTACACCTTC
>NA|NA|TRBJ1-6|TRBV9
CASSVAPGYNSPLHF
TGTGCCAGCAGCGTAGCCCCGGGCTATAATTCACCCCTCCACTTT
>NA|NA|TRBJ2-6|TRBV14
CASSLTGTAGANVLTF
TGTGCCAGCAGCCTTACAGGGACGGCTGGGGCCAACGTCCTGACTTTC
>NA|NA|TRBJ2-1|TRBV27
CASSFPRGELFF
TGTGCCAGCAGTTTCCCCAGGGGGGAATTGTTCTTC
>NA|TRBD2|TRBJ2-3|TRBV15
CATSRNGLAADTQYF
TGTGCCACCAGCAGAAACGGACTAGCCGCAGATACGCAGTATTTT
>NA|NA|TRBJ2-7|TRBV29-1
CSVGDLSPYEQYF
TGCAGCGTTGGGGACTTATCCCCCTACGAGCAGTACTTC
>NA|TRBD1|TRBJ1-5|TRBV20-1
CSASGTGNQPQHF
TGCAGTGCTAGTGGGACAGGCAATCAGCCCCAGCATTTT
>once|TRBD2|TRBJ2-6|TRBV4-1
CASSQYRGDSTGANVLTF
TGCGCCAGCAGCCAGTACCGGGGGGACTCAACTGGGGCCAACGTCCTGACTTTC
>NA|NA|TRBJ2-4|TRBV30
CAWSDGSGYIQYF
TGTGCCTGGAGTGACGGGTCGGGGTACATTCAGTACTTC
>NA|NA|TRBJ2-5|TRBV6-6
CASSFQETQYF
TGTGCCAGCAGCTTCCAAGAGACCCAGTACTTC
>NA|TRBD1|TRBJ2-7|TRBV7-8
CASSFSNRGGYEQYF
TGTGCCAGCAGCTTTTCAAACAGGGGTGGTTACGAGCAGTACTTC
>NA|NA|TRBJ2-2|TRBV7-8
CASSLVIYGQGGFGGTGELFF
TGTGCCAGCAGCTTAGTCATTTATGGGCAGGGTGGCTTCGGGGGCACCGGGGAGCTGTTTTTT
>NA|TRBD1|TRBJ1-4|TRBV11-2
CASSPRKGAGNEKLFF
TGTGCCAGCAGCCCAAGAAAGGGGGCTGGTAATGAAAAACTGTTTTTT
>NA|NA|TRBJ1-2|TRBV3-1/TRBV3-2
CASSQGEGGYGYTF
TGTGCCAGCAGCCAAGGAGAGGGTGGCTATGGCTACACCTTC
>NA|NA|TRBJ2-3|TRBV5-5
CASSLLAASTDTQYF
TGTGCCAGCAGCTTATTAGCGGCTAGCACAGATACGCAGTATTTT
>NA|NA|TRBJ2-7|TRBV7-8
CASSTNLPGYEQYF
TGTGCCAGCAGCACGAATCTCCCCGGCTACGAGCAGTACTTC
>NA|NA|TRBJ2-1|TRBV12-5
CASGPYGTYNEQFF
TGTGCTAGTGGGCCCTACGGGACATACAATGAGCAGTTCTTC
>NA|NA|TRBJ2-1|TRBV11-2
CASSSEGSTQFF
TGTGCCAGCAGCTCAGAGGGCAGTACGCAGTTCTTC
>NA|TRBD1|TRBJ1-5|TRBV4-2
CASSQGGQVNQPQHF
TGTGCCAGCAGCCAGGGTGGACAGGTGAATCAGCCCCAGCATTTT
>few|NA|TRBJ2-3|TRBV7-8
CASSLHQGSTDTQYF
TGTGCCAGCAGCTTACATCAGGGTAGCACAGATACGCAGTATTTT
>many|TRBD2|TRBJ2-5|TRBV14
CASSPGGETQYF
TGTGCCAGCAGCCCGGGGGGAGAGACCCAGTACTTC
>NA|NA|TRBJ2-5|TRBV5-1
CASSLAPGAETQYF
TGCGCCAGCAGCTTGGCGCCAGGGGCAGAGACCCAGTACTTC
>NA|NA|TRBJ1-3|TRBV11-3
CASSLPLHGSEEVSGNTIYF
TGTGCCAGCAGCTTACCCCTCCACGGGAGCGAGGAGGTTTCTGGAAACACCATATATTTT
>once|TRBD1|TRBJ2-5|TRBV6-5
CASRGGQGRQETQYF
TGTGCCAGCAGGGGTGGACAGGGCCGGCAAGAGACCCAGTACTTC
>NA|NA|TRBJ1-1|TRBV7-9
CASSLVDSTEAFF
TGTGCCAGCAGCTTAGTGGACAGCACTGAAGCTTTCTTT
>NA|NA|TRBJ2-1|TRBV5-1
CASSLGPHPYNEQFF
TGCGCCAGCAGCTTGGGGCCCCATCCCTACAATGAGCAGTTCTTC
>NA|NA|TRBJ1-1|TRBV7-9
CASSLRPTGQGTEAFF
TGTGCCAGCAGCTTGAGGCCGACAGGCCAAGGGACTGAAGCTTTCTTT
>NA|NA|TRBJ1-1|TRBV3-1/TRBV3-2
CASSLSYMVTEAFF
TGTGCCAGCAGCCTGTCGTACATGGTCACTGAAGCTTTCTTT
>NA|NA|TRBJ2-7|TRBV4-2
CASSQEILFPDEQYF
TGTGCCAGCAGCCAAGAAATCCTTTTCCCCGACGAGCAGTACTTC
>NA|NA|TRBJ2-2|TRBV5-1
CASSLAQVGTGELFF
TGCGCCAGCAGCTTGGCCCAGGTGGGCACCGGGGAGCTGTTTTTT
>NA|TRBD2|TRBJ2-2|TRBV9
CASSVRPASGVSGELFF
TGTGCCAGCAGCGTAAGGCCCGCTAGCGGGGTTTCCGGGGAGCTGTTTTTT
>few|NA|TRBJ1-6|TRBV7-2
CASSLQGWNSPLHF
TGTGCCAGCAGCTTACAGGGGTGGAATTCACCCCTCCACTTT
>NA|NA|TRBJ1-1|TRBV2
CASSEGAGWAEAFF
TGTGCCAGCAGTGAGGGGGCGGGCTGGGCAGAAGCTTTCTTT
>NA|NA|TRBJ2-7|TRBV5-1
CASSLNTGTEQYF
TGCGCCAGCAGCTTGAATACAGGTACCGAGCAGTACTTC
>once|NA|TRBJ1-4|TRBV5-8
CASSFGGEKLFF
TGTGCCAGCAGTTTCGGGGGTGAAAAACTGTTTTTT
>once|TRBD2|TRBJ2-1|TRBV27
CASSQASGESYNEQFF
TGTGCCAGCAGTCAGGCTAGCGGGGAGTCATACAATGAGCAGTTCTTC
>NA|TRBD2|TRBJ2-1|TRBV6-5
CASSPPSGGSNEQFF
TGTGCCAGCAGTCCGCCTAGCGGGGGTTCCAATGAGCAGTTCTTC
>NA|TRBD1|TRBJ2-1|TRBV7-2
CASSLGTGMGNEQFF
TGTGCCAGCAGCTTAGGGACAGGGATGGGCAATGAGCAGTTCTTC
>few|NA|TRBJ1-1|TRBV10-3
CAISRDMNTEAFF
TGTGCCATCAGCCGGGATATGAACACTGAAGCTTTCTTT